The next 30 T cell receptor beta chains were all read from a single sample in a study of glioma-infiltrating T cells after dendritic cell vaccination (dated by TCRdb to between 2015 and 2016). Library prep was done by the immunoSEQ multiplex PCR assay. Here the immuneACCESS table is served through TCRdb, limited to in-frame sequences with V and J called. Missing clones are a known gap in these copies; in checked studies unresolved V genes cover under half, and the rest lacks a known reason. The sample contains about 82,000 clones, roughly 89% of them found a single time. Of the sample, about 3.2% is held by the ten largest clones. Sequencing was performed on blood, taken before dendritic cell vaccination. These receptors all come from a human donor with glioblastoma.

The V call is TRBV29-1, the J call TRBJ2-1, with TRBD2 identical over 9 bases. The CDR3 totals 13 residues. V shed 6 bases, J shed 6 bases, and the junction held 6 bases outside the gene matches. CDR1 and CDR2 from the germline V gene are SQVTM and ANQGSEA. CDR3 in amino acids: CSVPSGTSNEQFF. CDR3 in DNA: TGCAGCGTCCCTAGCGGGACCTCCAATGAGCAGTTCTTC.

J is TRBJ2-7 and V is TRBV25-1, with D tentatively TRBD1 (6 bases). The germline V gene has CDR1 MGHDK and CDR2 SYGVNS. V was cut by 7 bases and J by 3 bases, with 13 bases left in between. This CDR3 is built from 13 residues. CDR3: CASTSGRGYEQYF. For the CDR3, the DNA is TGTGCCAGCACTTCTGGCAGGGGCTACGAGCAGTACTTC.

The DNA for the CDR3 is TGTGCCAGCAGCCCAGGGAACCAAGAGACCCAGTACTTC. Translation gives CASSPGNQETQYF. The J gene is TRBJ2-5, the V gene TRBV7-3; tentative D call: TRBD1 (5 bases). The germline V gene encodes CDR1 SGHTA and CDR2 FQGTGA. The CDR3 length is 13 residues. V lost 5 bases and J 0 bases, leaving 7 bases between the germline ends.

The CDR3 is CASSFPQAHQETQYF. The CDR3 DNA follows: TGTGCCAGCAGCTTTCCCCAGGCCCACCAAGAGACCCAGTACTTC. The chain uses TRBV11-3 and TRBJ2-5, with unresolved D. Germline loops: CDR1 SGHNT, CDR2 YENEEA. Deletions cut 3 bases from V and 0 bases from J, with 11 bases between. The CDR3 is 15 amino acids.

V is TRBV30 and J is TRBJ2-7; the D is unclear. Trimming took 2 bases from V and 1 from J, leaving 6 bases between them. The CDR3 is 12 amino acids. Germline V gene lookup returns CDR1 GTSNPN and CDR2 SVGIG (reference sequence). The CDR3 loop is CAWSPTSYEQYF. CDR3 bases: TGTGCCTGGAGTCCCACTTCCTACGAGCAGTACTTC.

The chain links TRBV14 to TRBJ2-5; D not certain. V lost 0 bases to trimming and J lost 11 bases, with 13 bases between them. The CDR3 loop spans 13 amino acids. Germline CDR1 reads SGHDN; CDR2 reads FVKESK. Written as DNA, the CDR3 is TGTGCCAGCAGCCAAGATCCGGGTGGCGTGCAGTACTTC. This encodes CASSQDPGGVQYF.

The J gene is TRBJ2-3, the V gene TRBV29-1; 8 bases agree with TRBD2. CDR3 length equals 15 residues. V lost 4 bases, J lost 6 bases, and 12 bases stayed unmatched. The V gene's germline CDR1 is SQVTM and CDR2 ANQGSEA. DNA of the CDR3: TGCAGCGTTGGGATCGGGAGCGGGAGTGGGGATACGCAGTATTTT. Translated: CSVGIGSGSGDTQYF.

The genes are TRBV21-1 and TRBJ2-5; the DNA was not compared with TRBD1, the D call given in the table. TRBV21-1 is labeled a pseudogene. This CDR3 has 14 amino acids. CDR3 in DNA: TGTGCCAGCAGCAGAGACAGGGTTGGAGAGACCCAGTACTTC. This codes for CASSRDRVGETQYF.

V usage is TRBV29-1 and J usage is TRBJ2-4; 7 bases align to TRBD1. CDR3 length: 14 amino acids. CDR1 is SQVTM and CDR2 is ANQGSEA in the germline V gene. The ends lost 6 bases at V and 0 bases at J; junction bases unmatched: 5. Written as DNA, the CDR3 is TGCAGCGTGGGACAGATTTTAGCCAAAAACATTCAGTACTTC. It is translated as CSVGQILAKNIQYF.

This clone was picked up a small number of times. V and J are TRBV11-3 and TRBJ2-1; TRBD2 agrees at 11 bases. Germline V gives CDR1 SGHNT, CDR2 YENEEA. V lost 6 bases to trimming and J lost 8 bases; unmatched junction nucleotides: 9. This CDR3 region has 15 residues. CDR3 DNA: TGTGCCAGCAGGTCACTAGCGGGAGCTGAGGATGAGCAGTTCTTC. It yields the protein CASRSLAGAEDEQFF.

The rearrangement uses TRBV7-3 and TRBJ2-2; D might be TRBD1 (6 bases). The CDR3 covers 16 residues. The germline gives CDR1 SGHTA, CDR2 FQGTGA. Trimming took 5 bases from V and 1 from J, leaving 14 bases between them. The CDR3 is CASSPSGTLNTGELFF. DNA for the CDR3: TGTGCCAGCAGCCCCTCCGGGACACTGAACACCGGGGAGCTGTTTTTT. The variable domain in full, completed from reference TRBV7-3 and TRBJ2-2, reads GAGVSQTPSNKVTEKGKYVELRCDPISGHTALYWYRQSLGQGPEFLIYFQGTGAADDSGLPNDRFFAVRPEGSVSTLKIQRTERGDSAVYLCASSPSGTLNTGELFFGEGSRLTVL.

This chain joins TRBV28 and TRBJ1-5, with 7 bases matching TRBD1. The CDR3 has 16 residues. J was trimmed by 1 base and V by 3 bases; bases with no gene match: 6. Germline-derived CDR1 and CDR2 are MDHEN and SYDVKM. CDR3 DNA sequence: TGTGCCAGCAGTTTGATAGCGGGACAGAGCAATCAGCCCCAGCATTTT. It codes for CASSLIAGQSNQPQHF.

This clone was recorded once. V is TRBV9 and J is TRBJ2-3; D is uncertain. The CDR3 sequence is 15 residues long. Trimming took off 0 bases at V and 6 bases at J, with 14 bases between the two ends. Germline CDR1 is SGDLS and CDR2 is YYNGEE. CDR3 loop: CASSVGRNSGDTQYF. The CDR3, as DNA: TGTGCCAGCAGCGTAGGTCGTAACTCAGGCGATACGCAGTATTTT. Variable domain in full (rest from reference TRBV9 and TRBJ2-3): DSGVTQTPKHLITATGQRVTLRCSPRSGDLSVYWYQQSLDQGLQFLIQYYNGEERAKGNILERFSAQQFPDLHSELNLSSLELGDSALYFCASSVGRNSGDTQYFGPGTRLTVL.

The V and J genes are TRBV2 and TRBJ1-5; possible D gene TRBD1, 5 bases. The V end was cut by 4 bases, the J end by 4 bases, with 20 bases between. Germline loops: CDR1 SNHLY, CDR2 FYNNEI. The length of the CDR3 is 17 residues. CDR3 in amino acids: CASSAPSSSGRNQPQHF. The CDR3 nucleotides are TGTGCCAGCAGTGCCCCCTCCAGTTCAGGGAGGAATCAGCCCCAGCATTTT.

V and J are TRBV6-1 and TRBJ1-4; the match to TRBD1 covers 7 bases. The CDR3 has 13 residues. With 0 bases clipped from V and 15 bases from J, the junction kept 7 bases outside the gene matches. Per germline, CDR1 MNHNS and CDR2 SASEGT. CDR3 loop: CASSEAVGQRMFF. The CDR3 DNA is TGTGCCAGCAGTGAAGCTGTGGGACAGAGGATGTTTTTT.

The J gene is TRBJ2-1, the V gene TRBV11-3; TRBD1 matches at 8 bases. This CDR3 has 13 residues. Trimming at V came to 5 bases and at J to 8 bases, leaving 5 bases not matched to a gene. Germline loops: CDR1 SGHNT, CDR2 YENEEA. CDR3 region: CASSDRQGYEQFF. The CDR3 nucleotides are TGTGCCAGCAGCGATCGACAGGGGTATGAGCAGTTCTTC.

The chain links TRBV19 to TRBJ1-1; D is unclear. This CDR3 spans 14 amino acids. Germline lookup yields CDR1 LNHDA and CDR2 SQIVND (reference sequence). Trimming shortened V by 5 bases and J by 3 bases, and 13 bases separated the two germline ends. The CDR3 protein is CASSDLGGDTEAFF. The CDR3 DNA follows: TGTGCCAGTAGTGACCTCGGAGGTGACACTGAAGCTTTCTTT.

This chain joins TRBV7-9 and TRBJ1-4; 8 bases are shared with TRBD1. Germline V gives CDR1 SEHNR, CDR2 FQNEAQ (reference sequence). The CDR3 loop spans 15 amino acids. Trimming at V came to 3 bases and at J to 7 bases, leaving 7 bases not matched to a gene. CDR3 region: CASSLWTGRIEKLFF. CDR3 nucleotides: TGTGCCAGCAGCTTGTGGACAGGGAGAATTGAAAAACTGTTTTTT.

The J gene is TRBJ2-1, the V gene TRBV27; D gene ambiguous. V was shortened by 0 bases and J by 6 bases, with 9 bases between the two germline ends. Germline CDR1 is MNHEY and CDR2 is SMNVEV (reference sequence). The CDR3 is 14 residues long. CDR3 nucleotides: TGTGCCAGCAGTTTATCTAGAGAACCCAATGAGCAGTTCTTC. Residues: CASSLSREPNEQFF.

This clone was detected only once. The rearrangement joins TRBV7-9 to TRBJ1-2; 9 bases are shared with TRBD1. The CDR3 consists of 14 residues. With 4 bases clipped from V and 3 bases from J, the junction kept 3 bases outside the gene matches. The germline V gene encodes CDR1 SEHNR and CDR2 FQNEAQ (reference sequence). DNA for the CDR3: TGTGCCAGCAGCTCAACAGGGGGCGACTATGGCTACACCTTC. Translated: CASSSTGGDYGYTF.

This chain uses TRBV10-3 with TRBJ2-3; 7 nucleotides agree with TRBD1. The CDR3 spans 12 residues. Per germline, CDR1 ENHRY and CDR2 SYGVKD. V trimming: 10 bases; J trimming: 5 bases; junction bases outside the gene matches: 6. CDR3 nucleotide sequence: TGTGCCAATAAGGGGGCGGAAGATACGCAGTATTTT. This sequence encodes CANKGAEDTQYF.

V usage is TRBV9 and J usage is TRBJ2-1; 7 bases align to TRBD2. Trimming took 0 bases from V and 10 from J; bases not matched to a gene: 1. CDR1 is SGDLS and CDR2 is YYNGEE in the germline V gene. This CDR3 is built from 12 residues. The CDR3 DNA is TGTGCCAGCAGCGTAGATAGCGGGGAGCAGTTCTTC. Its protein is CASSVDSGEQFF. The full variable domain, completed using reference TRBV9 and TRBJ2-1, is DSGVTQTPKHLITATGQRVTLRCSPRSGDLSVYWYQQSLDQGLQFLIQYYNGEERAKGNILERFSAQQFPDLHSELNLSSLELGDSALYFCASSVDSGEQFFGPGTRLTVL.

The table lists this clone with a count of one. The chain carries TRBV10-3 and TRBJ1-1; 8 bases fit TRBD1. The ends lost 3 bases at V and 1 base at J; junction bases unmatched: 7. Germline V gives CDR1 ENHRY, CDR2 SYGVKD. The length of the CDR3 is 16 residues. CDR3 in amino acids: CAISDGTGPRNTEAFF. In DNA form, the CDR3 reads TGTGCCATCAGTGACGGGACAGGCCCAAGGAACACTGAAGCTTTCTTT.

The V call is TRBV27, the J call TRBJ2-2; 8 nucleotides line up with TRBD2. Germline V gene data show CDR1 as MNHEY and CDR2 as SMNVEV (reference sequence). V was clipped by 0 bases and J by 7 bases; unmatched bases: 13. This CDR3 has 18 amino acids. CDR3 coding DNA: TGTGCCAGCAGTTTATCCAGCGCCGGGACTAGTCCCATCGGGGAGCTGTTTTTT. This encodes CASSLSSAGTSPIGELFF.

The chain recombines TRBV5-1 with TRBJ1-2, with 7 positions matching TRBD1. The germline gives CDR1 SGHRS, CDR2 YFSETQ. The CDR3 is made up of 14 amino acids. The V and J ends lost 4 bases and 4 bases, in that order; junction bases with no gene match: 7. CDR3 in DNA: TGCGCCAGCAGCGCTTTACAGGGGTCCTATGGCTACACCTTC. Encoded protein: CASSALQGSYGYTF.

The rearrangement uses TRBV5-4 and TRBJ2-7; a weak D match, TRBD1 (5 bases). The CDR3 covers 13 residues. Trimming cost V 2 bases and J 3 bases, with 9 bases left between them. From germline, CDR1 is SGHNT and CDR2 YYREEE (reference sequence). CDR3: CASSFPGLYEQYF. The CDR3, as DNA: TGTGCCAGCAGCTTTCCAGGGCTCTACGAGCAGTACTTC.

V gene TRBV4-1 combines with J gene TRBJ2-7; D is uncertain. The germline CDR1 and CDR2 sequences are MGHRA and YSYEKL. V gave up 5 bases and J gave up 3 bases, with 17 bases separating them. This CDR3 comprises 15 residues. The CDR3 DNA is TGCGCCAGCAGCTATAGTCCCCTGGTGTACTACGAGCAGTACTTC. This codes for CASSYSPLVYYEQYF.

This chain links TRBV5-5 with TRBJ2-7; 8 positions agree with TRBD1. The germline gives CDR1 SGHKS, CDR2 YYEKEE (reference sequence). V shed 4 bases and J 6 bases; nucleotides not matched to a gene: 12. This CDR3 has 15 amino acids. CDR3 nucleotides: TGTGCCAGCAGCCAACACGGGGCAGGGGGCTTCGAGCAGTACTTC. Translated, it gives CASSQHGAGGFEQYF.

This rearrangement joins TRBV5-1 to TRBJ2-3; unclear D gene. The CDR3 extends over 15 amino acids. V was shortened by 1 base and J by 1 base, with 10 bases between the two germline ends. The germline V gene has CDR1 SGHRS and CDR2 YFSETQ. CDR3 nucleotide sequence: TGCGCCAGCAGCTTGAACCGGAGAGGCACAGATACGCAGTATTTT. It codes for CASSLNRRGTDTQYF.

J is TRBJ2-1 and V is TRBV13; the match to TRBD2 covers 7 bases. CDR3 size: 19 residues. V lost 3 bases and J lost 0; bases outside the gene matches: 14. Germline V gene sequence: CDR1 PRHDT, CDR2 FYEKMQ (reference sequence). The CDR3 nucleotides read TGTGCCAGCAGCTTCTGGGAGGGAGCGGGACCCATCTCCTACAATGAGCAGTTCTTC. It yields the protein CASSFWEGAGPISYNEQFF.